Given below is one TCR beta chain in context. Trimming at V came to 8 bases and at J to 5 bases, leaving 11 bases not matched to a gene. The CDR3 is 14 residues long. From germline, CDR1 is SGHRS and CDR2 YFSETQ. This sample is drawn from a study of Ad26.COV2.S vaccination and SARS-CoV-2 variants. Indicated treatment: around 19 received Ad26.COV2.S at low or high dose, single or two shots; about 5 received placebo; per-sample allocation not given. Day 63 after the first injection of vaccine or placebo was the sampling time. Assay used: immunoSEQ multiplex PCR; TCRdb lists only in-frame clones, some missing. The sample has 350,000 to 450,000 clones, over 80% seen once; the top ten hold over 1.5%.

The receptor was isolated from a person aged 18-65 years who received the Ad26.COV2.S COVID-19 vaccine or a placebo. The gene calls are TRBV5-1 and TRBJ2-5; 8 bases align to TRBD1. The sample consisted of peripheral blood, taken in a trial of Ad26.COV2.S vaccine versus placebo. This CDR3 is CASRDRSLQETQYF. Written as DNA, the CDR3 is TGCGCCAGTCGGGACAGGTCGCTCCAGGAGACCCAGTACTTC.